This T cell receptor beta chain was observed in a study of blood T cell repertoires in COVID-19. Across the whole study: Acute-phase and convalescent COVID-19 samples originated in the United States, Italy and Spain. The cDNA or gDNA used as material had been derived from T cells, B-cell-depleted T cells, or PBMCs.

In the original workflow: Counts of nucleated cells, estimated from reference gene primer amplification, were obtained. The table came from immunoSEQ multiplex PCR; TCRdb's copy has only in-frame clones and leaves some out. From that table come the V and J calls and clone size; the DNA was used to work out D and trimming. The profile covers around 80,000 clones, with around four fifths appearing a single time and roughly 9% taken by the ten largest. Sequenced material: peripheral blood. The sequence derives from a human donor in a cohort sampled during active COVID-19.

This CDR3 is CASSLRTSTGELFF. CDR3 nucleotides: TGTGCCAGCAGCTTGAGGACTAGCACCGGGGAGCTGTTTTTT. The chain carries TRBV5-4 and TRBJ2-2, with 7 nucleotides matching TRBD2. The germline gives CDR1 SGHNT, CDR2 YYREEE (reference sequence). V was clipped by 1 base and J by 4 bases; unmatched bases: 1. The CDR3 is made up of 14 amino acids.